The sequence of this T cell receptor beta chain was determined in a study of CD8 T cells in Susac syndrome. Per germline, CDR1 LNHDA and CDR2 SQIVND (reference sequence). This CDR3 contains 13 residues. V gave up 4 bases and J gave up 1 base, with 7 bases separating them. When the RNA was reverse transcribed, random hexamers were used with an input of roughly 0.45 to 1 ug. TCRdb itself ran the immunoSEQ multiplex PCR reads through MiXCR, one entry per CDR3 protein. The table includes roughly 200,000 distinct CDR3 sequences, around 93% detected once. The chain carries TRBV19 and TRBJ1-1; no clear D. The source material was CD4+ T cells from PBMCs. The sequence derives from a human donor with multiple sclerosis. The CDR3 reads CASSNTRNTEAFF. The CDR3 DNA is TGTGCCAGTAGTAATACAAGGAACACTGAAGCTTTCTTT.